The T cell receptor (beta chain) under discussion was sequenced for a study of PD-L1 blockade in urothelial cancer. The time point: pretreatment peripheral blood. The patients' disease, urothelial carcinoma, was locally advanced or metastatic. Trimming took 7 bases from V and 3 from J; bases not matched to a gene: 3. From germline, CDR1 is SGHDN and CDR2 FVKESK. The CDR3 extends over 13 amino acids. Measured with immunoSEQ multiplex PCR; TCRdb has only the in-frame clones, and not every one. The table has approximately 71,000 clones, 84% seen once. The chain links TRBV14 to TRBJ1-2; TRBD1 matches at 9 bases. The sequence was collected from a woman in her seventies with urothelial cancer. The sequencing here drew on PBMCs, taken around atezolizumab (anti-PD-L1) treatment. The CDR3 nucleotides are TGTGCCAGCACCCGGACAGGGGACTATGGCTACACCTTC. This encodes CASTRTGDYGYTF. Drawing the rest from reference TRBV14 and TRBJ1-2, the complete variable domain is EAGVTQFPSHSVIEKGQTVTLRCDPISGHDNLYWYRRVMGKEIKFLLHFVKESKQDESGMPNNRFLAERTGGTYSTLKVQPAELEDSGVYFCASTRTGDYGYTFGSGTRLTVV.